This T cell receptor (beta chain) was recovered during a study of radiotherapy plus CTLA-4 blockade in lung cancer. Study-wide background: Objective responses were observed in around a sixth of patients, and disease control was achieved by about 30%. The study's findings and limits: Dynamics of early blood T cell clones, together with interferon-beta, were reportedly the best predictors of response. Among blood TCR repertoires after radiotherapy plus ipilimumab, tumor-derived clones expanded.

Using immunoSEQ multiplex PCR, the repertoire was profiled, and TCRdb retains in-frame clones only, with some absent. The table lists about 45,000 clones, roughly 60% of them singletons. Germline CDR1 and CDR2: SGHVS and FQNEAQ. The trim removed 0 bases at V and 4 bases at J, leaving 9 bases unmatched. The CDR3 totals 17 residues. Of note for this clone: Its target is unknown.

Those with chemo-refractory metastatic non-small-cell lung cancer were treated with focal radiation combined with CTLA-4 blockade using ipilimumab. The sample consisted of peripheral blood, taken from a patient treated with radiotherapy plus ipilimumab. The clonotype comes from a human donor with non-small cell lung cancer who had a partial response to radiotherapy plus ipilimumab. The chain carries TRBV7-8 and TRBJ2-3, with 8 positions matching TRBD2. In DNA, the CDR3 is TGTGCCAGCAGCTTAGCGCTCGCGGGAGGAAGTGCAGATACGCAGTATTTT. Its protein is CASSLALAGGSADTQYF.